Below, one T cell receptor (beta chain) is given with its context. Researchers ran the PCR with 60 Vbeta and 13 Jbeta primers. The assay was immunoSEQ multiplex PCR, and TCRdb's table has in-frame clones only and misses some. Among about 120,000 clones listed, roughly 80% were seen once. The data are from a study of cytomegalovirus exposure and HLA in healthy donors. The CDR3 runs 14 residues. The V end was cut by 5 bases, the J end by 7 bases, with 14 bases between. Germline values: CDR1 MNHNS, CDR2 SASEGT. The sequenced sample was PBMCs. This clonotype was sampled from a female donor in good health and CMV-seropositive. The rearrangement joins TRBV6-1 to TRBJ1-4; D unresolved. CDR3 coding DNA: TGTGCCAGCAGTAACGAGCACGCGGGTGAAAAACTGTTTTTT. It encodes CASSNEHAGEKLFF.